A few counts support the clone carrying this TCR beta chain. This specimen comes from a study of T cells after yellow fever vaccination. The CDR3 runs to 12 residues. The germline V and J ends were trimmed by 3 bases and 4 bases, with 7 bases remaining between them. Germline lookup yields CDR1 DFQATT and CDR2 SNEGSKA (reference sequence). Via MiXCR, TCRdb re-called the 5' RACE reads, giving one row per CDR3 protein. The data contain some 560,000 distinct CDR3 sequences, under 25% of them seen just once; the ten biggest clones take up about 13%. The chain couples TRBV20-1 to TRBJ1-5, with D unresolved. The source of this sequence is a man aged 30-40 years who received the YFV17D yellow fever vaccine. The input for sequencing was PBMCs, taken 15 days after the yellow fever booster vaccination. DNA of the CDR3: TGCAGTGCTAGCGGTGGGAATCAGCCCCAGCATTTT. The encoded protein is CSASGGNQPQHF.